A single sample gave rise to the 5 T cell receptor beta chains below, sequenced in a study of shared clonotypes between healthy human individuals. TCRdb's copy holds only in-frame clones and misses some; the assay was immunoSEQ multiplex PCR. Of about 1,800,000 clones listed, approximately 95% are singletons. Naive CD8 isolation took CD45RO-negative cells positively selected for CCR7 and excluded terminally differentiated effector memory CD45RA+ cells. The sample was naive CD8+ T cells sorted from blood. The receptors were sampled from a man younger than 35 in good health.

This clone appeared once. The chain recombines TRBV4-3 with TRBJ2-7; D not certain. This CDR3 is 14 amino acids long. Looked up from germline, CDR1 is LGHNA and CDR2 is YSLEER. V lost 4 bases, J lost 5 bases, and 15 bases lay in between. The DNA of the CDR3 is TGCGCCAGCAGCCTAAGAATTGGGTACGACGAGCAGTACTTC. Translation: CASSLRIGYDEQYF.

The rearrangement joins TRBV28 to TRBJ2-5, with 9 bases identical to TRBD2. The CDR3 sequence is 14 residues long. Trimming took 4 bases from V and 4 from J; bases not matched to a gene: 4. CDR1 and CDR2 from the germline V gene are MDHEN and SYDVKM. CDR3 sequence (DNA): TGTGCCAGCAGTTCGGGACTAGCTCTAGAGACCCAGTACTTC. Translation gives CASSSGLALETQYF.

J is TRBJ2-7 and V is TRBV7-3; D possibly matches TRBD1 or TRBD2 (5 bases each). V dropped 5 bases and J dropped 3 bases, with 14 bases sitting between them. The CDR3 has 14 residues. The germline gives CDR1 SGHTA, CDR2 FQGTGA. CDR3 loop: CASSPGAGSYEQYF. DNA of the CDR3: TGTGCCAGCAGCCCCGGGGCAGGGAGCTACGAGCAGTACTTC.

The chain carries TRBV7-8 and TRBJ2-7; 8 bases are a match to TRBD2. Germline trimming cut 7 bases from V and 2 bases from J; bases unmatched to any gene: 7. The CDR3 consists of 14 residues. Germline-derived CDR1 and CDR2 are SGHVS and FQNEAQ. The CDR3: CASTTSANPYEQYF. In DNA form, the CDR3 reads TGTGCCAGCACGACTAGCGCAAACCCCTACGAGCAGTACTTC.

CDR3 sequence (DNA): TGTGCCAGCAGCGCTAGCGGGGCCTACAATGAGCAGTTCTTC. Translation gives CASSASGAYNEQFF. The V call is TRBV9, the J call TRBJ2-1; 9 bases are a match to TRBD2. J lost 2 bases, V lost 3 bases, and 0 bases had no gene match. Germline V gene lookup returns CDR1 SGDLS and CDR2 YYNGEE. The CDR3 runs 14 residues. Using reference TRBV9 and TRBJ2-1 for the parts outside the CDR3, the full variable domain is DSGVTQTPKHLITATGQRVTLRCSPRSGDLSVYWYQQSLDQGLQFLIQYYNGEERAKGNILERFSAQQFPDLHSELNLSSLELGDSALYFCASSASGAYNEQFFGPGTRLTVL.